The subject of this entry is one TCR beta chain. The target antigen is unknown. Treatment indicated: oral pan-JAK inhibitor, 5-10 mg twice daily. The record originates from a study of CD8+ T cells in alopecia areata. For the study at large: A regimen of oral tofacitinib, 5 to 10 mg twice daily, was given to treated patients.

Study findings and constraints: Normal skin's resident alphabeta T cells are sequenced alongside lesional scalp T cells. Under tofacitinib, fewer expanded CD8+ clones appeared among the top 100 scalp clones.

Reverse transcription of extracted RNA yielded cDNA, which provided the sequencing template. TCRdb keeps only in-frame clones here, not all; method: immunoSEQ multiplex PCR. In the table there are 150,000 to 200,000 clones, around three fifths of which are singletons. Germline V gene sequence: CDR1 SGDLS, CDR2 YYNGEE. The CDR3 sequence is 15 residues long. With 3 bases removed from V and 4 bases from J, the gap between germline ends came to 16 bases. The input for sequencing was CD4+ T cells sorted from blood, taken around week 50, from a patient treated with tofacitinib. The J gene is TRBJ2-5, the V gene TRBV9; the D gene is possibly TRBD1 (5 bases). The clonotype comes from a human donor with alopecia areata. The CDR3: CASSATGSFRETQYF. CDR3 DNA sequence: TGTGCCAGCAGCGCAACAGGTTCGTTCCGAGAGACCCAGTACTTC.